The present TCR beta chain was sequenced within a study of metastatic and nonmetastatic thyroid tumors. TCRdb used MiXCR to call clones anew from the PCR reads. This sample has around 40,000 clones, with approximately 13% found just once. Thyroid surgery was performed in patients who had received no treatment beforehand. CDR1 is SGHTA and CDR2 is FQGTGA in the germline V gene. J gave up 0 bases and V 6 bases, and 9 bases lay outside the gene matches. The CDR3 sequence is 16 residues long. The table lists this clone with many counts. The chain combines TRBV7-3 with TRBJ2-3, with 7 positions matching TRBD2. The clonotype comes from a female donor with papillary thyroid cancer or a benign thyroid nodule (not recorded which). Some clones in this sample may be carry-over from other donors' samples. Material: blood. This CDR3 reads CASSPGLGTSTDTQYF. CDR3 bases: TGTGCCAGCAGTCCAGGACTAGGTACTAGCACAGATACGCAGTATTTT.